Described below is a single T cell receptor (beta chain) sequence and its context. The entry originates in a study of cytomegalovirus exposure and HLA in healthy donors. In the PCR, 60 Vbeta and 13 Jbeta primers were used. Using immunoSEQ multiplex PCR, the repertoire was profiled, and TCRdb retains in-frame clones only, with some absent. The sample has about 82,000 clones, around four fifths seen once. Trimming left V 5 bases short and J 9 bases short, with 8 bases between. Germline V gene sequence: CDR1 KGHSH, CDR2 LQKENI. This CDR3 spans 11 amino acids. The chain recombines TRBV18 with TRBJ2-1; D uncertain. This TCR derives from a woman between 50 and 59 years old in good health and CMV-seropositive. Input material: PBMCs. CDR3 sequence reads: CASSGSGEQFF. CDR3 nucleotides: TGTGCCAGCTCAGGTAGTGGTGAGCAGTTCTTC.